This passage covers 18 T cell receptor beta chains from one sample sequenced in a study of blood T cell repertoires in COVID-19. Sequenced by immunoSEQ multiplex PCR; TCRdb stores in-frame clones only, minus some. Seen here are roughly 190,000 clones, 88% observed once, and the top ten hold about 4.5%. The sample consisted of peripheral blood. Receptor source: a human donor in a cohort sampled during active COVID-19.

The V call is TRBV5-1, the J call TRBJ2-1; D is uncertain. The CDR3 consists of 13 residues. The germline CDR1 and CDR2 sequences are SGHRS and YFSETQ. V dropped 5 bases and J dropped 5 bases, with 11 bases sitting between them. The CDR3 is CASRVPIDNEQFF. The CDR3 nucleotides read TGCGCCAGCAGGGTCCCAATAGACAATGAGCAGTTCTTC.

The chain couples TRBV13 to TRBJ2-7; weak D call: TRBD1 (6 bases). Germline CDR1 PRHDT, CDR2 FYEKMQ (reference sequence). This CDR3 is built from 13 residues. Trimming took off 3 bases at V and 3 bases at J, with 9 bases between the two ends. In DNA, the CDR3 is TGTGCCAGCAGCTTGGCAGGGGACTACGAGCAGTACTTC. Its protein product is CASSLAGDYEQYF.

This chain connects TRBV4-3 to TRBJ2-7, with TRBD2 matching 9 bases. The V and J ends lost 2 bases and 5 bases, in that order; junction bases with no gene match: 10. Germline-derived CDR1 and CDR2 are LGHNA and YSLEER. CDR3 length: 16 amino acids. The chain's CDR3 is CASSQRIAGDGDEQYF. Here the CDR3 DNA reads TGCGCCAGCAGCCAACGAATAGCGGGAGATGGGGACGAGCAGTACTTC.

The rearrangement uses TRBV24-1 and TRBJ2-7; the match to TRBD1 covers 7 bases. V gave up 1 base and J gave up 0 bases; unmatched junction bases: 11. The germline V gene has CDR1 KGHDR and CDR2 SFDVKD. This CDR3 spans 18 amino acids. CDR3 DNA sequence: TGTGCCACCAGTGATTTCATATCGACAGGGAAGAGCTCCTACGAGCAGTACTTC. Its translation is CATSDFISTGKSSYEQYF.

V and J are TRBV6-2 or TRBV6-3 and TRBJ2-1; no clear D gene. The CDR3 loop spans 17 amino acids. The germline gives CDR1 MNHEY, CDR2 SVGEGT. Trimming took off 0 bases at V and 1 base at J, with 13 bases between the two ends. The CDR3 loop is CASSYSPQQNSYNEQFF. The CDR3 region has the DNA TGTGCCAGCAGTTACTCTCCACAGCAGAATTCCTACAATGAGCAGTTCTTC.

The gene calls are TRBV5-3 and TRBJ1-1; perhaps TRBD1 as D (6 bases). TRBV5-3 counts as an open reading frame of uncertain function. The V gene lost 4 bases and the J gene lost 11 bases, with 15 bases spanning the gap. This CDR3 contains 12 residues. CDR3 protein: CARSLQGLCAFF. Written as DNA, the CDR3 is TGTGCCAGAAGCCTACAGGGTCTGTGCGCTTTCTTT.

This chain joins TRBV27 and TRBJ2-3; D is unclear. The CDR3 has 12 amino acids. V lost 7 bases, J lost 5 bases, and 10 bases lay in between. Germline V gene lookup returns CDR1 MNHEY and CDR2 SMNVEV (reference sequence). The CDR3 DNA follows: TGTGCCAGCAAAGCCTACGGAGATACGCAGTATTTT. It is translated as CASKAYGDTQYF.

V usage is TRBV7-6 and J usage is TRBJ2-5, with D perhaps TRBD1 (8 bases). There are 15 residues in the CDR3. CDR1 SGHVS and CDR2 FNYEAQ come from the germline V gene. V lost 5 bases, J lost 4 bases, and 17 bases lay in between. CDR3 protein: CASSRQQGGGETQYF. The CDR3 region has the DNA TGTGCCAGCAGCCGACAACAGGGGGGGGGAGAGACCCAGTACTTC.

This rearrangement joins TRBV3-1 (or the pseudogene TRBV3-2) to TRBJ1-1; a possible D gene is TRBD1 (5 bases). This CDR3 has 14 residues. V dropped 4 bases and J dropped 1 base, with 10 bases sitting between them. CDR1 and CDR2 (germline): LGHDT, YNNKEL (reference sequence). Written as DNA, the CDR3 is TGTGCCAGCAGCCGAGTGGGGGGGAACACTGAAGCTTTCTTT. This sequence encodes CASSRVGGNTEAFF.

The J gene is TRBJ2-7, the V gene TRBV5-4; TRBD1 aligns across 10 bases. The CDR3 consists of 15 residues. Germline V gene lookup returns CDR1 SGHNT and CDR2 YYREEE (reference sequence). Unmatched junction bases numbered 8, after V lost 4 bases and J lost 4 bases. CDR3 in DNA: TGTGCCAGCAGCCCATCGACAGGGGGCGAGTACGAGCAGTACTTC. Translation: CASSPSTGGEYEQYF.

The rearrangement uses TRBV11-2 and TRBJ2-7; D is perhaps TRBD1 (6 bases). The CDR3 spans 14 residues. Per the germline V gene, CDR1 is SGHAT and CDR2 is FQNNGV. V lost 3 bases and J lost 7, with 16 bases in between. The chain's CDR3 is CASSFGQYLGEQYF. The CDR3 DNA follows: TGTGCCAGCAGCTTTGGACAGTACTTGGGGGAGCAGTACTTC. The full variable domain, with the rest looked up from reference TRBV11-2 and TRBJ2-7, is EAGVAQSPRYKIIEKRQSVAFWCNPISGHATLYWYQQILGQGPKLLIQFQNNGVVDDSQLPKDRFSAERLKGVDSTLKIQPAKLEDSAVYLCASSFGQYLGEQYFGPGTRLTVT.

The genes are TRBV19 and TRBJ2-3, with 10 positions matching TRBD1. V lost 5 bases, J lost 1 base, and 3 bases stayed unmatched. The CDR3 runs 15 residues. CDR1 is LNHDA and CDR2 is SQIVND in the germline V gene (reference sequence). For the CDR3, the DNA is TGTGCCAGTAGTCGGGGACAGGGGCGCACAGATACGCAGTATTTT. Encoded protein: CASSRGQGRTDTQYF.

The rearrangement joins TRBV6-2 or TRBV6-3 to TRBJ2-5; possible D gene TRBD2, 5 bases. Germline V lookup: CDR1 MNHEY, CDR2 SVGEGT. This CDR3 contains 13 residues. Deletions cut 6 bases from V and 5 bases from J, with 13 bases between. Here the CDR3 reads CASSPTSYETQYF. In nucleotides, the CDR3 is TGTGCCAGCAGCCCAACTAGTTACGAGACCCAGTACTTC.

This clone was seen once. The chain recombines TRBV6-6 with TRBJ1-5; no clear D. Trimming removed 2 bases from V and 6 bases from J, with 8 bases in between. The germline V gene encodes CDR1 MNHNY and CDR2 SVGAGI (reference sequence). The CDR3 loop spans 13 amino acids. As DNA, the CDR3 is TGTGCCAGCAGTTACCCCGGCGGTCAGCCCCAGCATTTT. This translates into CASSYPGGQPQHF.

This rearrangement joins TRBV3-1 (or the pseudogene TRBV3-2) to TRBJ1-5; TRBD1 might be the D (6 bases). This CDR3 is 16 amino acids long. Germline V gene lookup returns CDR1 LGHDT and CDR2 YNNKEL (reference sequence). Trimming took off 1 base at V and 6 bases at J, with 16 bases between the two ends. CDR3 loop: CASSQGAGGDGQPQHF. CDR3 nucleotides: TGTGCCAGCAGCCAAGGAGCGGGGGGCGATGGTCAGCCCCAGCATTTT.

This rearrangement joins TRBV10-3 to TRBJ2-3, with D uncertain. The CDR3 extends over 12 amino acids. The ends were cut back, 1 base at V and 6 bases at J, with 5 bases in the middle. Germline V gene lookup returns CDR1 ENHRY and CDR2 SYGVKD. Here the CDR3 DNA reads TGTGCCATCAGTGAGTTTTCGGATACGCAGTATTTT. It translates to CAISEFSDTQYF.

The chain carries TRBV6-1 and TRBJ1-4; D is uncertain. The V and J ends lost 2 bases and 10 bases respectively, with 8 bases between them. Germline V gives CDR1 MNHNS, CDR2 SASEGT. The CDR3 totals 12 residues. In DNA form, the CDR3 reads TGTGCCAGCAGTGAATTGTCGAGAAAACTGTTTTTT. The encoded protein is CASSELSRKLFF.

The gene calls are TRBV28 and TRBJ1-5; possibly TRBD1 for D (5 bases). Trimming left V 2 bases short and J 4 bases short, with 9 bases between. CDR1 is MDHEN and CDR2 is SYDVKM in the germline V gene. There are 14 residues in the CDR3. The CDR3 here is CASSLAAGNQPQHF. DNA for the CDR3: TGTGCCAGCAGTTTAGCGGCAGGGAATCAGCCCCAGCATTTT. Together with reference TRBV28 and TRBJ1-5, the CDR3 gives the full variable domain: DVKVTQSSRYLVKRTGEKVFLECVQDMDHENMFWYRQDPGLGLRLIYFSYDVKMKEKGDIPEGYSVSREKKERFSLILESASTNQTSMYLCASSLAAGNQPQHFGDGTRLSIL.